A selection of T cell receptor beta chains follows, all from one sample in a study of shared clonotypes between healthy human individuals. Here immunoSEQ multiplex PCR was the method, and the copy in TCRdb shows in-frame clones only, minus some. Of about 2.4 million clones listed, around nine tenths are singletons. Sequencing input: naive CD4+ T cells sorted from blood. Every receptor here comes from a man aged 18 to 29 in good health. Each CDR3 is given with its conserved first and last residue. A D gene is named only where the DNA matches it firmly. Only some rows state a clone size, as once, few, many or a class for expanded clones.

abundance: -; j_gene: TRBJ2-2; v_gene: TRBV2; d_gene: -; CDR3nt: TGTGCCAGTACAGTGACATTGAACACCGGGGAGCTGTTTTTT; CDR3aa: CASTVTLNTGELFF
abundance: -; j_gene: TRBJ2-7; v_gene: TRBV4-3; d_gene: TRBD2; CDR3nt: TGCGCCAGCAGCCAAGGACTAGCGTTTTCCTACGAGCAGTACTTC; CDR3aa: CASSQGLAFSYEQYF
abundance: -; j_gene: TRBJ2-5; v_gene: TRBV15; d_gene: TRBD2; CDR3nt: TGTGCCACCAGCAGATTGGGGCTAGCGGGGGGCCAAAGGAGAGAGACCCAGTACTTC; CDR3aa: CATSRLGLAGGQRRETQYF
abundance: -; j_gene: TRBJ1-1; v_gene: TRBV5-4; d_gene: TRBD1; CDR3nt: TGTGCCAGCAGCTTTCGGACAGGGAACACTGAAGCTTTCTTT; CDR3aa: CASSFRTGNTEAFF
abundance: -; j_gene: TRBJ1-2; v_gene: TRBV2; d_gene: -; CDR3nt: TGTGCCAGCAGTGTAGGAGCAGGGAACTATGGCTACACCTTC; CDR3aa: CASSVGAGNYGYTF
abundance: -; j_gene: TRBJ2-3; v_gene: TRBV11-3; d_gene: TRBD1; CDR3nt: TGTGCCAGCAGCTTAGGTCAAGGGGGCGATACGCAGTATTTT; CDR3aa: CASSLGQGGDTQYF
abundance: -; j_gene: TRBJ1-3; v_gene: TRBV19; d_gene: -; CDR3nt: TGTGCCAGTAGTATTCAACAGGGAGCTGGAAACACCATATATTTT; CDR3aa: CASSIQQGAGNTIYF
abundance: -; j_gene: TRBJ2-2; v_gene: TRBV18; d_gene: TRBD2; CDR3nt: TGTGCCAGCTCACAGGGACTAGGGAACACCGGGGAGCTGTTTTTT; CDR3aa: CASSQGLGNTGELFF
abundance: -; j_gene: TRBJ2-5; v_gene: TRBV6-4; d_gene: -; CDR3nt: TGTGCCAGCAGTGACTCGAAGTCCGGGATAGTTGGAGAGACCCAGTACTTC; CDR3aa: CASSDSKSGIVGETQYF
abundance: -; j_gene: TRBJ2-7; v_gene: TRBV30; d_gene: TRBD1; CDR3nt: TGTGCCTGGAGCGACAGGGACGAGCAGTACTTC; CDR3aa: CAWSDRDEQYF
abundance: -; j_gene: TRBJ2-5; v_gene: TRBV10-1; d_gene: -; CDR3nt: TGCGCCAGCAGCCAATCTACGGGGTCCAGTGAGACCCAGTACTTC; CDR3aa: CASSQSTGSSETQYF
abundance: -; j_gene: TRBJ2-7; v_gene: TRBV4-3; d_gene: TRBD2; CDR3nt: TGCGCCAGCAGCCTGGGGACTAGCGGGCCCTACGAGCAGTACTTC; CDR3aa: CASSLGTSGPYEQYF
abundance: -; j_gene: TRBJ2-5; v_gene: TRBV7-9; d_gene: TRBD1; CDR3nt: TGTGCCAGCAGCTTAGCTAGGGACAGGGGAAGAGAGACCCAGTACTTC; CDR3aa: CASSLARDRGRETQYF
abundance: once; j_gene: TRBJ2-2; v_gene: TRBV5-1; d_gene: -; CDR3nt: TGCGCCAGCAGGCTTACCGGGGGAGACACCGGGGAGCTGTTTTTT; CDR3aa: CASRLTGGDTGELFF
abundance: once; j_gene: TRBJ2-3; v_gene: TRBV30; d_gene: -; CDR3nt: TGTGCCTGGGGGAGCACAGATACGCAGTATTTT; CDR3aa: CAWGSTDTQYF
abundance: -; j_gene: TRBJ1-2; v_gene: TRBV4-1; d_gene: -; CDR3nt: TGCGCCAGCAGCCCTTGGACCTCCCAAAACTATGGCTACACCTTC; CDR3aa: CASSPWTSQNYGYTF
abundance: -; j_gene: TRBJ2-2; v_gene: TRBV7-9; d_gene: -; CDR3nt: TGTGCCAGCAGCACCTACTCGAACACCGGGGAGCTGTTTTTT; CDR3aa: CASSTYSNTGELFF
abundance: -; j_gene: TRBJ1-6; v_gene: TRBV6-5; d_gene: TRBD1; CDR3nt: TGTGCCAGCAGTTACGGACAGGGGAATTCACCCCTCCACTTT; CDR3aa: CASSYGQGNSPLHF
abundance: -; j_gene: TRBJ1-3; v_gene: TRBV30; d_gene: TRBD1; CDR3nt: TGTGCCGGGAACAGGGGGTTAGATGGAAACACCATATATTTT; CDR3aa: CAGNRGLDGNTIYF
abundance: -; j_gene: TRBJ2-2; v_gene: TRBV6-4; d_gene: TRBD2; CDR3nt: TGTGCCAGCAGAGCACTAGCGGGAGGGTCCACCGGGGAGCTGTTTTTT; CDR3aa: CASRALAGGSTGELFF
abundance: -; j_gene: TRBJ2-2; v_gene: TRBV5-1; d_gene: -; CDR3nt: TGCGCCAGCAGCTCCCCCACGGGGGCCGCTTACACCGGGGAGCTGTTTTTT; CDR3aa: CASSSPTGAAYTGELFF
abundance: -; j_gene: TRBJ2-3; v_gene: TRBV5-1; d_gene: TRBD2; CDR3nt: TGCGCCAGCAGCTTGGATACGGGACTAGGGCTCACAGATACGCAGTATTTT; CDR3aa: CASSLDTGLGLTDTQYF
abundance: -; j_gene: TRBJ2-7; v_gene: TRBV10-2; d_gene: -; CDR3nt: TGCGCCAGCAGAGAGGGGGGCTCCTACGAGCAGTACTTC; CDR3aa: CASREGGSYEQYF
abundance: -; j_gene: TRBJ2-3; v_gene: TRBV18; d_gene: TRBD2; CDR3nt: TGTGCCAGCTCATTTACTAGCGGGAGGGCCCCAGATACGCAGTATTTT; CDR3aa: CASSFTSGRAPDTQYF
abundance: -; j_gene: TRBJ2-3; v_gene: TRBV4-1; d_gene: TRBD2; CDR3nt: TGCGCCAGCAGCCAAGAAAAGACTAGCGGTGGGGGTACGCAGTATTTT; CDR3aa: CASSQEKTSGGGTQYF
abundance: few; j_gene: TRBJ1-1; v_gene: TRBV29-1; d_gene: TRBD1; CDR3nt: TGCAGCGTCGGACAGGGGAACACTGAAGCTTTCTTT; CDR3aa: CSVGQGNTEAFF
abundance: -; j_gene: TRBJ1-2; v_gene: TRBV5-8; d_gene: -; CDR3nt: TGTGCCAGCAGCTTGAGGGCAGGGCCGTTTAACTATGGCTACACCTTC; CDR3aa: CASSLRAGPFNYGYTF
abundance: -; j_gene: TRBJ1-3; v_gene: TRBV18; d_gene: -; CDR3nt: TGTGCCAGCTCACCACTACCAGGGGCTGGAAACACCATATATTTT; CDR3aa: CASSPLPGAGNTIYF
abundance: -; j_gene: TRBJ1-2; v_gene: TRBV10-3; d_gene: -; CDR3nt: TGTGCCATCAGGGAGGGGGGATTGGGAGGCTACACCTTC; CDR3aa: CAIREGGLGGYTF
abundance: -; j_gene: TRBJ1-6; v_gene: TRBV5-1; d_gene: -; CDR3nt: TGCGCCAGCAGCTTGGCTGGTTACGGATCACCCCTCCACTTT; CDR3aa: CASSLAGYGSPLHF
abundance: -; j_gene: TRBJ1-4; v_gene: TRBV18; d_gene: -; CDR3nt: TGTGCCAGCTCACCGGCCCGGACCGATGAAAAACTGTTTTTT; CDR3aa: CASSPARTDEKLFF
abundance: -; j_gene: TRBJ1-1; v_gene: TRBV28; d_gene: -; CDR3nt: TGTGCCAGCAGTTTCCGGCTCGGGGAGGCGGGGATCACTGAAGCTTTCTTT; CDR3aa: CASSFRLGEAGITEAFF
abundance: -; j_gene: TRBJ2-5; v_gene: TRBV18; d_gene: -; CDR3nt: TGTGCCAGCTCACCAAACAGCAAAGAGACCCAGTACTTC; CDR3aa: CASSPNSKETQYF
abundance: -; j_gene: TRBJ1-4; v_gene: TRBV6-1; d_gene: -; CDR3nt: TGTGCCAGCAGTGATACGGGGACAACTAATGAAAAACTGTTTTTT; CDR3aa: CASSDTGTTNEKLFF
abundance: -; j_gene: TRBJ1-2; v_gene: TRBV29-1; d_gene: -; CDR3nt: TGCAGCGTTGAAGACCGAGGACACGGAAACTATGGCTACACCTTC; CDR3aa: CSVEDRGHGNYGYTF
abundance: -; j_gene: TRBJ2-2; v_gene: TRBV5-1; d_gene: -; CDR3nt: TGCGCCAGCAGCTTGGTTTTGGGGGACACCGGGGAGCTGTTTTTT; CDR3aa: CASSLVLGDTGELFF
abundance: -; j_gene: TRBJ1-2; v_gene: TRBV25-1; d_gene: TRBD1; CDR3nt: TGTGCCAGCAGTACATCCGGACAGGGACGCTACACCTTC; CDR3aa: CASSTSGQGRYTF
abundance: -; j_gene: TRBJ2-5; v_gene: TRBV4-3; d_gene: TRBD2; CDR3nt: TGCGCCAGCAGCCAAGGGCGACTAGCGGGAGGACTGGAAGAGACCCAGTACTTC; CDR3aa: CASSQGRLAGGLEETQYF
abundance: -; j_gene: TRBJ1-6; v_gene: TRBV15; d_gene: -; CDR3nt: TGTGCCACCAGCAGAATAACAGGGTCTCATCATCCACCCCTCCACTTT; CDR3aa: CATSRITGSHHPPLHF
abundance: -; j_gene: TRBJ2-3; v_gene: TRBV10-3; d_gene: TRBD2; CDR3nt: TGTGCCACGCGAGGGAGGGTAGCGGGAGGTTCGCGAAGCACAGATACGCAGTATTTT; CDR3aa: CATRGRVAGGSRSTDTQYF
abundance: -; j_gene: TRBJ2-3; v_gene: TRBV5-1; d_gene: TRBD2; CDR3nt: TGCGCCAGCAGCCGTCTTGGACTAGCGACGACAGATACGCAGTATTTT; CDR3aa: CASSRLGLATTDTQYF
abundance: -; j_gene: TRBJ2-4; v_gene: TRBV7-2; d_gene: -; CDR3nt: TGTGCCAGCAGCTTAGGCGACTACCAAAACATTCAGTACTTC; CDR3aa: CASSLGDYQNIQYF
abundance: -; j_gene: TRBJ2-3; v_gene: TRBV5-3; d_gene: -; CDR3nt: TGTGCCAGAAGCTTAGAACTCAGACTGGATACGCAGTATTTT; CDR3aa: CARSLELRLDTQYF
abundance: -; j_gene: TRBJ2-3; v_gene: TRBV5-1; d_gene: TRBD2; CDR3nt: TGCGCCAGCAGCTATGGGACTAGCGGGGCCGAAGATACGCAGTATTTT; CDR3aa: CASSYGTSGAEDTQYF
abundance: -; j_gene: TRBJ2-7; v_gene: TRBV2; d_gene: TRBD1; CDR3nt: TGTGCCAGCAGAAAGGGACAGGGGGCCTACGAGCAGTACTTC; CDR3aa: CASRKGQGAYEQYF
abundance: -; j_gene: TRBJ1-5; v_gene: TRBV7-2; d_gene: -; CDR3nt: TGTGCCAGCAGCTTAACAGGGCCCAATCAGCCCCAGCATTTT; CDR3aa: CASSLTGPNQPQHF
abundance: -; j_gene: TRBJ2-1; v_gene: TRBV7-9; d_gene: -; CDR3nt: TGTGCCAGCAGCTCAGGGTACAATGAGCAGTTCTTC; CDR3aa: CASSSGYNEQFF
abundance: -; j_gene: TRBJ2-3; v_gene: TRBV5-6; d_gene: -; CDR3nt: TGTGCCAGCAGCTTGGTTGGCACTTTTAGCACAGATACGCAGTATTTT; CDR3aa: CASSLVGTFSTDTQYF
abundance: -; j_gene: TRBJ2-3; v_gene: TRBV6-6; d_gene: -; CDR3nt: TGTGCCAGCAGTGAGCCGGGCCCAACCCCAGATACGCAGTATTTT; CDR3aa: CASSEPGPTPDTQYF
abundance: -; j_gene: TRBJ2-3; v_gene: TRBV30; d_gene: TRBD2; CDR3nt: TGTGCCTGGAGTTACCAACAGCGGGGTGGAGATACGCAGTATTTT; CDR3aa: CAWSYQQRGGDTQYF
abundance: -; j_gene: TRBJ1-3; v_gene: TRBV7-9; d_gene: TRBD1; CDR3nt: TGTGCCAGCAGCTTAGCCAGGGGGCTTGGAAACACCATATATTTT; CDR3aa: CASSLARGLGNTIYF
abundance: -; j_gene: TRBJ2-2; v_gene: TRBV5-1; d_gene: TRBD2; CDR3nt: TGCGCCAGCAGCTTGATGGCTAGCGGGGGGACTTACACCGGGGAGCTGTTTTTT; CDR3aa: CASSLMASGGTYTGELFF
abundance: -; j_gene: TRBJ2-7; v_gene: TRBV2; d_gene: TRBD1; CDR3nt: TGTGCCAGCAGAGGCGGGACAGGACCCTACGAGCAGTACTTC; CDR3aa: CASRGGTGPYEQYF